This section outlines one T cell receptor beta chain sequence together with its context. There is no known antigen for this receptor. No quality values exist for individual bases; no much larger clone is one base distant. The data were taken from a study of blood T cells in healthy people across ages (dated by TCRdb to between 2015 and 2017). Describing the broader study: In model experiments, template switching captured roughly one uniquely barcoded TCR beta cDNA molecule for every two T cells. The study measured age-related changes in TCR beta repertoire diversity using deep sequencing normalized with unique cDNA molecular identifiers. To avoid experimental bias, donors of different ages were distributed randomly across sequencing lanes. Donors were grouped into four age groups: young (average approximately 15 years), middle-aged (39), aged (62) and long-lived (over 80). Two additional independent replicas of 1 million unique cDNA reads from the same blood draw were analyzed for two donors (one aged 18 to 30 and one aged 80 or older). Paper-wide results and their limitations: Compared with the aged group, the long-lived group had more naive CD4+ T cells, fewer expanded clones and increased TCR diversity, a pattern suggesting age selection. Because the CMV infection status of the donors was unknown, age-related changes in expanded clonotypes may potentially have been confounded. Observed TCR beta diversity per million T cells fell roughly linearly with age, and a significant reduction was already apparent by age roughly 40. Estimates of total diversity from one million sequenced T cells were regarded as lower bounds and underestimates. Conclusive comparison of naive and antigen-experienced compartments was prevented by the profiling of bulk unsorted PBMCs. The percentage of naive T cells measured by flow cytometry correlated strongly with observed TCR beta diversity.

CDR1 and CDR2 were assigned from the germline V gene as SQVTM and ANQGSEA. Including the terminal cysteine and phenylalanine, the CDR3 comprises 14 residues. Only the CDR3 DNA stays, 42 bases, in frame from base 1. V is clipped by 0 bases and J by 5 bases, and the sequence between their germline boundaries is 11 bases long. Donors were 30 to 45 systemically healthy Caucasian individuals from Russia aged about 6 to 100 years. Each donor gave ten milliliters of peripheral blood, collected into EDTA-treated Vacutainer tubes. Ficoll-Paque density-gradient centrifugation was used to isolate PBMCs, with at least 6 million obtained per sample. Trizol reagent was used to extract total RNA from the PBMCs, yielding at least 6 micrograms per sample. Naive CD45RAhigh/CD27high T cell percentages were measured by flow cytometry on a PBMC aliquot from every donor. The library was prepared using 5' RACE. The sequencer listed for this sample is Illumina HiSeq 2500. A second PCR of roughly 7 to 11 cycles was performed with a sample-barcoded 5' primer and a J-beta primer mix. A unique molecular identifier was introduced onto each TCR beta cDNA molecule by a template-switch 5' adaptor carrying 12 random nucleotides. Each sample yielded at least 2.5 million CDR3-containing paired-end reads. First-strand cDNA synthesis was performed from all RNA using the Mint cDNA synthesis kit, with priming by a TRBC-specific oligonucleotide. All cDNA was treated with uracil-DNA glycosylase and then went through a first 18-cycle PCR with the universal primers M1SS and BC2_uni_R. As for how the authors treated the data: Each sample was normalized by randomly selecting 1 million high-quality reads, each carrying a distinct molecular identifier. Reads with shared molecular identifiers were discarded instead of being binned into consensus sequences. MiTCR, with a Q25 quality threshold and the strictest error-elimination algorithm, was used for CDR3 identification, clonotype clustering and error correction. Lower-bound total TCR beta diversity was estimated with a nonparametric unseen species model using Euler transformation. In TCRdb, the public reads were trimmed at Q25 with fastp and aligned with MiXCR, with productive beta chains retained. Records with the same CDR3 protein are collapsed into one entry carrying the most frequent genes and DNA. TCRdb, not the original authors, processed these V and J calls. A total of approximately 600,000 distinct CDR3 sequences appear in this sample, roughly 50% of them only once. Approximately 40% of the sample belongs to the ten largest clones.

The chain couples TRBV29-1 to TRBJ1-5, with no D gene named confidently. This sequence was found in a man between 60 and 75 years old in good health. Sequencing was done on a sample of blood. The encoded CDR3 is CSVEDTGSDQPQHF. Here is the DNA: TGCAGCGTTGAAGATACCGGGAGCGATCAGCCCCAGCATTTT.